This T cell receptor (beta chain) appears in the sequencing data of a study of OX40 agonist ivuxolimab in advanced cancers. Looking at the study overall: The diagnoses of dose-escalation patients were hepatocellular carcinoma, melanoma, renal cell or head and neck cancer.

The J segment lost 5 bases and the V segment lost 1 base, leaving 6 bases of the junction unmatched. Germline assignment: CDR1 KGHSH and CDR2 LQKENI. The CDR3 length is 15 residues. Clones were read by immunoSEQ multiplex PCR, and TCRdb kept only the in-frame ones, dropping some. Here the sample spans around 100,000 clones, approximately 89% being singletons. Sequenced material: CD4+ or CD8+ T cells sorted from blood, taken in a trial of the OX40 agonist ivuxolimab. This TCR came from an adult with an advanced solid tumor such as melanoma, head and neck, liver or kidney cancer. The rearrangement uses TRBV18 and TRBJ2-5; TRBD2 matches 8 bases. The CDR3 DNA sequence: TGTGCCAGCTCACCACGTAGCAGCGGGAGCGAGACCCAGTACTTC. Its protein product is CASSPRSSGSETQYF.